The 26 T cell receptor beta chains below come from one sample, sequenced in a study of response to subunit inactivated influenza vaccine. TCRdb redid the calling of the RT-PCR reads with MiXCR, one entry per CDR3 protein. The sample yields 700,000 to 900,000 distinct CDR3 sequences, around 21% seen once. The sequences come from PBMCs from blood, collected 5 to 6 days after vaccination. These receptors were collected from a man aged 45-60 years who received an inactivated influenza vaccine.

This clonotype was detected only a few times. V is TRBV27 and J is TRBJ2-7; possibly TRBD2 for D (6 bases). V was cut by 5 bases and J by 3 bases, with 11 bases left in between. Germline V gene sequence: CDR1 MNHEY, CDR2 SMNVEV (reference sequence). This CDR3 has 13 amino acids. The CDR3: CASSRDLYYEQYF. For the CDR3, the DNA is TGTGCCAGCAGTCGGGACTTATACTACGAGCAGTACTTC.

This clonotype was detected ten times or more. The CDR3 nucleotides are TGTGCCAGCAGTTTAGGGACAGGGAGCTTGAATACGCAGTATTTT. Encoded protein: CASSLGTGSLNTQYF. The chain is built from TRBV12-3 or TRBV12-4 and TRBJ2-3, with 8 nucleotides matching TRBD1. This CDR3 is built from 15 residues. The V segment lost 1 base and the J segment 7 bases; nucleotides outside the gene matches: 7.

CDR3 residues: CASSLAATNYGYTF. CDR3 bases: TGTGCCAGCAGCTTAGCCGCGACTAACTATGGCTACACCTTC. The chain employs TRBV7-2 and TRBJ1-2; no reliable D call. This CDR3 spans 14 amino acids. Trimming removed 0 bases at V and 0 bases at J, with 5 bases between. Germline V gene sequence: CDR1 SGHTA, CDR2 FQGNSA.

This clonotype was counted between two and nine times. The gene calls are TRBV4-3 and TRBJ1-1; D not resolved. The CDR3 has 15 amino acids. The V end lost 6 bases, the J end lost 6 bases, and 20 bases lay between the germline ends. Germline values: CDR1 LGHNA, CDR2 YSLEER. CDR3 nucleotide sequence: TGCGCCAGCAGTCCCCGCCCTGCTCGAGGCGCTGAAGCTTTCTTT. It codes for CASSPRPARGAEAFF.

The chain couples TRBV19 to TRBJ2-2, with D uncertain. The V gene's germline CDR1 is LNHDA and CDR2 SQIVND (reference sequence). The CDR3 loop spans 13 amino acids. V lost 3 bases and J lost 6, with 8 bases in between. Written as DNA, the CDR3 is TGTGCCAGTAGTATCTTAAATTCCGGGGAGCTGTTTTTT. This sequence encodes CASSILNSGELFF.

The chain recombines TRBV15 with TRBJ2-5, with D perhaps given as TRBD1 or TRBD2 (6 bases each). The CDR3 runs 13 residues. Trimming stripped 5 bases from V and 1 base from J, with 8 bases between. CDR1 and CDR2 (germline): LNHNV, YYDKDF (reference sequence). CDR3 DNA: TGTGCCACCAGCGGAGGGGGCCAAGAGACCCAGTACTTC. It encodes CATSGGGQETQYF.

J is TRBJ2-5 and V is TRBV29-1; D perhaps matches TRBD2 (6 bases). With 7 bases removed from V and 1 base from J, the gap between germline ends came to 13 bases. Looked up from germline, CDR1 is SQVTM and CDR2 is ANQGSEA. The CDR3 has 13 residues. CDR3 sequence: CSGDGGSQETQYF. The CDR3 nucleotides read TGCAGCGGGGATGGAGGGTCCCAAGAGACCCAGTACTTC.

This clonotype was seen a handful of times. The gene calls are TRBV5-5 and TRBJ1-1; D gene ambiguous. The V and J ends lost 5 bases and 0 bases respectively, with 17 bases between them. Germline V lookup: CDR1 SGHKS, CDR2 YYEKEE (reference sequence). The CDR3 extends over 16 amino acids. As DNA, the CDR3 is TGTGCCAGCAGTTCGACCGACGGACTAATGAACACTGAAGCTTTCTTT. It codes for CASSSTDGLMNTEAFF.

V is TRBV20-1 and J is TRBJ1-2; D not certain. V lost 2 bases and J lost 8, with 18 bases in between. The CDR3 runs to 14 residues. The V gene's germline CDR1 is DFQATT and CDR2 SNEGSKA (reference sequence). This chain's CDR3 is CSARSGPTLGGYTF. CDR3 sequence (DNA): TGCAGTGCTAGATCAGGACCCACACTGGGAGGCTACACCTTC.

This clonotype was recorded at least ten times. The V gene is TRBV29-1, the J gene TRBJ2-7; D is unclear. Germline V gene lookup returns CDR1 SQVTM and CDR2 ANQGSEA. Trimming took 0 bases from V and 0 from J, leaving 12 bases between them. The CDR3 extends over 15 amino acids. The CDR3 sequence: CSVEDRRRLSYEQYF. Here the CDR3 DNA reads TGCAGCGTTGAAGATCGCCGTAGACTCTCCTACGAGCAGTACTTC.

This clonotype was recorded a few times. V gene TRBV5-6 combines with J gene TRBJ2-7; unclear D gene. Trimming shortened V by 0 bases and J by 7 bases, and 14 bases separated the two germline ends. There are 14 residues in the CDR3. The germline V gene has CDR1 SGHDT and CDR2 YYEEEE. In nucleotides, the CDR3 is TGTGCCAGCAGCTTGGTGACTGGGAAGGCGGAGCAGTACTTC. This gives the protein CASSLVTGKAEQYF.

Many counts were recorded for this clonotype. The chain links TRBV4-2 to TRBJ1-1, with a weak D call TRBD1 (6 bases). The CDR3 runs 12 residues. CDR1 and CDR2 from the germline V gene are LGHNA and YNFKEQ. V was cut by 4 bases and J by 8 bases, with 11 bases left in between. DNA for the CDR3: TGTGCCAGCAGCCCCGACAGGATGGAAGCTTTCTTT. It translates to CASSPDRMEAFF.

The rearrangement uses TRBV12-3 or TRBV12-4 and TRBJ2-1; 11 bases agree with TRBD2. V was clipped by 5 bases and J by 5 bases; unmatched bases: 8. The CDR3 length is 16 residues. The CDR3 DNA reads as TGTGCCAGCAGTCCGAGACTAGCGGGGCCACACAATGAGCAGTTCTTC. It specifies CASSPRLAGPHNEQFF.

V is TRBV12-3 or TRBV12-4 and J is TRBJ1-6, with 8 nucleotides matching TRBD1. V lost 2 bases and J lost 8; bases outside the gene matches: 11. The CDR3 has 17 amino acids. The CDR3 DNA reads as TGTGCCAGCAGTTTAACCCGGGACAGGTGGTATTATTCACCCCTCCACTTT. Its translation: CASSLTRDRWYYSPLHF.

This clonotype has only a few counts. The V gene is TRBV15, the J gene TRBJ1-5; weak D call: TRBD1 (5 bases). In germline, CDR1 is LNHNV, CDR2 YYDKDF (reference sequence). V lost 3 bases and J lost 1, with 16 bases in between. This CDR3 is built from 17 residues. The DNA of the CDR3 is TGTGCCACCAGCAGCCAGAGGATGGCAGGGAGCAATCAGCCCCAGCATTTT. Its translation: CATSSQRMAGSNQPQHF.

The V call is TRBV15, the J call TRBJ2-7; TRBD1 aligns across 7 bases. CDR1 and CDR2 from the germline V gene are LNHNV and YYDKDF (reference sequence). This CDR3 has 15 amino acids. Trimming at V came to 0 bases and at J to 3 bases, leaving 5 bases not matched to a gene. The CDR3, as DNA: TGTGCCACCAGCAGAGACCCCCAGGGGGACTACGAGCAGTACTTC. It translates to CATSRDPQGDYEQYF.

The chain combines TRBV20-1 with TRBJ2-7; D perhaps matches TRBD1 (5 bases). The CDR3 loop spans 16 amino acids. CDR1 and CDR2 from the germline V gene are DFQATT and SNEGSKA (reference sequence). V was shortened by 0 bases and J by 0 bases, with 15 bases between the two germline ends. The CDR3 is CSAREVRQSFSYEQYF. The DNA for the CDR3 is TGCAGTGCTAGAGAGGTGAGACAGTCCTTCTCCTACGAGCAGTACTTC.

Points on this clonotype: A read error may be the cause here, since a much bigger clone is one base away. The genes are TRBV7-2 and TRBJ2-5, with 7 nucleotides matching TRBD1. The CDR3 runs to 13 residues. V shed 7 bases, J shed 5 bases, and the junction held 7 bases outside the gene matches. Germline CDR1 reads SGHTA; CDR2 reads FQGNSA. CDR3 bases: TGTGCCAGCACCTTTAGGGGGCCGGAGACCCAGTACTTC. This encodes CASTFRGPETQYF.

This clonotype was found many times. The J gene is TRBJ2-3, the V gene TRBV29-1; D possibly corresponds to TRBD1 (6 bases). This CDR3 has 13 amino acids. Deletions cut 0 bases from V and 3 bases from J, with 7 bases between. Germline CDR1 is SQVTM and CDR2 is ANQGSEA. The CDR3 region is CSVEEGGTDTQYF. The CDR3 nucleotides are TGCAGCGTTGAAGAAGGGGGTACAGATACGCAGTATTTT.

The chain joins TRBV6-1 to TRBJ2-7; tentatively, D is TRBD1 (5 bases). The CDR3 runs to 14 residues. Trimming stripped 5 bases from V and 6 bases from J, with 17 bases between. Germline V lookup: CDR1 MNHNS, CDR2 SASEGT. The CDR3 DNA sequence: TGTGCCAGCAGTCCCAGGGCGACCCACGGCGAGCAGTACTTC. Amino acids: CASSPRATHGEQYF.

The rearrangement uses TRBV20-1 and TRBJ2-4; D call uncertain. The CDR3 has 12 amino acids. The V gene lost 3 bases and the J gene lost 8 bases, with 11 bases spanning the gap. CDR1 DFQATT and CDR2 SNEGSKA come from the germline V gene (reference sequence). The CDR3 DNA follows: TGCAGTGCTAGCCAGAACTCGGACATTCAGTACTTC. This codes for CSASQNSDIQYF.

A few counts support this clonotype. DNA of the CDR3: TGCAGTGCTAGAGATAGCCTAGCGGGATACAATGAGCAGTTCTTC. Translating gives CSARDSLAGYNEQFF. The chain uses TRBV20-1 and TRBJ2-1; 9 nucleotides match TRBD2. Germline lookup yields CDR1 DFQATT and CDR2 SNEGSKA (reference sequence). The CDR3 loop spans 15 amino acids. J was trimmed by 4 bases and V by 0 bases; bases with no gene match: 4.

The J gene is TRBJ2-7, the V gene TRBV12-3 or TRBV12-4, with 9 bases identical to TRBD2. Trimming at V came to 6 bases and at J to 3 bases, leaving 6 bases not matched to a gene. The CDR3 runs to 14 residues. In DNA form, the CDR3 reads TGTGCCAGCAGATATAGCGGGGGACGCTACGAGCAGTACTTC. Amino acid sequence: CASRYSGGRYEQYF.

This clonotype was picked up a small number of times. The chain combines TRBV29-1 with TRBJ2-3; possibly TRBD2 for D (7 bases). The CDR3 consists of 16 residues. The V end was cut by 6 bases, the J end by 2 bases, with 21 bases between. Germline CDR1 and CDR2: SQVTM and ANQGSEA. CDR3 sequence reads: CSVGRYRGPNTDTQYF. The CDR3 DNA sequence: TGCAGCGTCGGGAGGTACCGGGGGCCCAACACAGATACGCAGTATTTT.

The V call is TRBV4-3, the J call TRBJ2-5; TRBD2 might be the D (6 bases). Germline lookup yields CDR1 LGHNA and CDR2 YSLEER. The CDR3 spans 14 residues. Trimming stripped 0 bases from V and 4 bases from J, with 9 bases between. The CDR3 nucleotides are TGCGCCAGCAGCCAAGAGGAGGGTTCAGAGACCCAGTACTTC. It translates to CASSQEEGSETQYF.

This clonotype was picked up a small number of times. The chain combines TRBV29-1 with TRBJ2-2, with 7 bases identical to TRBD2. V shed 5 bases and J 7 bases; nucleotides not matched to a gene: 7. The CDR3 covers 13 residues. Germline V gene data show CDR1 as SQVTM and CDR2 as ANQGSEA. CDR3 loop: CSVWGGPGGELFF. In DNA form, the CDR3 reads TGCAGCGTTTGGGGAGGGCCAGGCGGGGAGCTGTTTTTT.